These T cell receptor beta chains were read from a single sample in a study of T cells in tuberculosis. Libraries were prepared by immunoSEQ multiplex PCR; TCRdb keeps only in-frame clonotypes and omits some of them. The sample has under 45,000 clones; 95% are singletons. Sequencing was carried out using PBMCs. These receptors originate from a donor between 5 and 29 years old with latent tuberculosis or without tuberculosis infection. Each CDR3 is given with its conserved first and last residue. Each record gives: D gene, clone size, J gene, V gene, CDR3 DNA, CDR3 protein. The D gene is left open where the match is weak. Some rows mark clone size as missing; the rest say once, few, many or name a class of expanded clone.

TRBD1	NA	TRBJ1-5	TRBV28	TGTGCCAGCAGTTTTCTTATCGCCTTGACAGGGATCGGTCAGCCCCAGCATTTT	CASSFLIALTGIGQPQHF
NA	NA	TRBJ1-5	TRBV25-1	TGTGCCAGCAGTGGCCGGGGGGGGGATAGCAATCAGCCCCAGCATTTT	CASSGRGGDSNQPQHF
TRBD2	NA	TRBJ2-3	TRBV4-3	TGCGCCAGCAGCCAAATGACTAGCGGCACAGATACGCAGTATTTT	CASSQMTSGTDTQYF
NA	NA	TRBJ1-1	TRBV9	TGTGCCAGCAGCGTAGGAATGGAGAGGGAAGCTTTCTTT	CASSVGMEREAFF
TRBD1	NA	TRBJ2-1	TRBV29-1	TGCAGCGACCGGGACAGGGGCTATGAGCAGTTCTTC	CSDRDRGYEQFF
TRBD2	NA	TRBJ2-7	TRBV30	TGTGCCTGGAGTGGGGGGACTACCTACGAGCAGTACTTC	CAWSGGTTYEQYF
NA	NA	TRBJ1-2	TRBV25-1	TGTGCCAGCAGTGAAGTTGCGGCCTCGTCGATCTATGGCTACACCTTC	CASSEVAASSIYGYTF
TRBD2	once	TRBJ2-1	TRBV13	TGTGCCAGCAGAAGAGCGGGGGGCCTCAGGAATGAGCAGTTCTTC	CASRRAGGLRNEQFF
TRBD1	NA	TRBJ1-4	TRBV6-5	TGTGCCAGCAGCCGGGACAGGGGGTATGAAAAACTGTTTTTT	CASSRDRGYEKLFF
TRBD1	NA	TRBJ2-7	TRBV19	TGTGCCAGTAGTAACCCGGGACAGGGAAGCTCCTACGAGCAGTACTTC	CASSNPGQGSSYEQYF
NA	NA	TRBJ2-3	TRBV5-6	TGTGCCAGCAGCCTCGGGGGGCGCACAGATACGCAGTATTTT	CASSLGGRTDTQYF
TRBD1	NA	TRBJ2-7	TRBV19	TGTGCCAGTAGTACCGAAGACAGGGCCCACGAGCAGTACTTC	CASSTEDRAHEQYF
TRBD1	NA	TRBJ2-4	TRBV11-3	TGTGCCAGCAGCTTCGCGGGACAGGGGGAAAACATTCAGTACTTC	CASSFAGQGENIQYF
TRBD1	NA	TRBJ2-5	TRBV18	TGTGCCAGCTCGCCGGGACAGCCACAAGAGACCCAGTACTTC	CASSPGQPQETQYF
TRBD1	NA	TRBJ2-7	TRBV19	TGTGCCAGTAGCTCCCGGACAGGGGGCGAGCAGTACTTC	CASSSRTGGEQYF
TRBD2	NA	TRBJ2-7	TRBV27	TGTGCCAGCAGCACGCAAGCGGGGTTTAGTGAGCAGTACTTC	CASSTQAGFSEQYF
TRBD1	NA	TRBJ2-7	TRBV5-1	TGCGCCAGCAGCTTGATTTTCGGGACAGGTTCCGAGCAGTACTTC	CASSLIFGTGSEQYF
NA	NA	TRBJ1-4	TRBV9	TGTGCCAGCAGCGTAGGCCCAGGGGATAATGAAAAACTGTTTTTT	CASSVGPGDNEKLFF
TRBD1	NA	TRBJ2-7	TRBV28	TGTGCCAGCAGTCTAGGACAGGGGTCTTACGAGCAGTACTTC	CASSLGQGSYEQYF
NA	NA	TRBJ2-3	TRBV27	TGTGCCAGCAGTTTTAGCGCCGCTAGCACAGATACGCAGTATTTT	CASSFSAASTDTQYF
NA	NA	TRBJ2-5	TRBV5-1	TGCGCCAGCAGCTTGGAGTTGGCTTGGGGAGAGGAAGAGACCCAGTACTTC	CASSLELAWGEEETQYF
NA	NA	TRBJ2-7	TRBV9	TGTGCCAGCTCCCAGGGGGGACAGTCCAGTTTCTACGAGCAGTACTTC	CASSQGGQSSFYEQYF
NA	NA	TRBJ1-4	TRBV30	TGTGCCTGGAGTGTACAGGTTAATGAAAAACTGTTTTTT	CAWSVQVNEKLFF
NA	NA	TRBJ2-5	TRBV5-1	TGCGCCAGCAGCTTGGGCGGGGTCCAAGAGACCCAGTACTTC	CASSLGGVQETQYF
NA	NA	TRBJ2-6	TRBV19	TGTGCCAGTAGTATAGAAGCGACAGTTAGATCTGGGGCCAACGTCCTGACTTTC	CASSIEATVRSGANVLTF
TRBD2	NA	TRBJ2-7	TRBV7-2	TGTGCCAGCAGCTCTCGTCCCCCGGGGGGCTACGAGCAGTACTTC	CASSSRPPGGYEQYF
TRBD1	NA	TRBJ1-3	TRBV19	TGTGCCAGCTGGACAGGATTCTCTGGAAACACCATATATTTT	CASWTGFSGNTIYF
NA	NA	TRBJ2-2	TRBV5-1	TGCGCCAGCAGCCCCTCAGGGGACACCGGGGAGCTGTTTTTT	CASSPSGDTGELFF
TRBD1	NA	TRBJ1-6	TRBV5-1	TGCGCCAGCAGCTTGGACTCCGGGACAGGAAACTATAATTCACCCCTCCACTTT	CASSLDSGTGNYNSPLHF
TRBD1	NA	TRBJ1-2	TRBV27	TGTGCCAGCAGTTCACGAGTATTTGGACAGGGTCTGAACTACACCTTC	CASSSRVFGQGLNYTF
TRBD1	NA	TRBJ2-2	TRBV9	TGTGCCAGCAGCGCGAAGACAGGGGGCCTGCGGACCGGGGAGCTGTTTTTT	CASSAKTGGLRTGELFF
TRBD1	NA	TRBJ1-1	TRBV25-1	TGTGCCAGCAGTGTATATACAGGGGGCGCGAAGGGAACTGAAGCTTTCTTT	CASSVYTGGAKGTEAFF